This T cell receptor (beta chain) was recorded in a study of OX40 agonist ivuxolimab in advanced cancers. Assay used: immunoSEQ multiplex PCR; TCRdb lists only in-frame clones, some missing. The repertoire holds roughly 61,000 clones, with 80% to 90% as singletons. Sequencing was performed on CD4+ or CD8+ T cells sorted from blood, taken in a trial of the OX40 agonist ivuxolimab. The clonotype comes from an adult with an advanced solid tumor such as melanoma, head and neck, liver or kidney cancer.

The CDR3: CASSSVADREDYGYTF. CDR3 in DNA: TGTGCCAGCAGCTCCGTAGCCGACAGGGAGGACTATGGCTACACCTTC. V usage is TRBV7-9 and J usage is TRBJ1-2; the match to TRBD1 covers 7 bases. CDR1 is SEHNR, CDR2 FQNEAQ, per germline (reference sequence). V shed 4 bases and J 3 bases; nucleotides not matched to a gene: 11. CDR3 length equals 16 residues.